This TCR beta chain originates from a study of blood T cells in healthy people across ages. It was with a sample-barcoded 5' primer and a J-beta primer mix that a second PCR of about 7 to 12 cycles was run. TCRdb processed the 5' RACE reads anew with MiXCR; each CDR3 protein has one entry. Found here are approximately 810,000 distinct CDR3 sequences, 29% of them singletons; the top ten hold 17%. This clonotype turned up a few times. As yet, its antigen is unknown. General study points: Higher diversity and more naive CD4+ cells were features of long-lived donors, compared to aged donors.

Every sample yielded at least 6 million isolated PBMCs. Germline CDR1 DFQATT, CDR2 SNEGSKA (reference sequence). CDR3 length: 17 residues. J gave up 7 bases and V 1 base, and 12 bases lay outside the gene matches. This TCR came from a woman at least 80 years old in good health. This chain joins TRBV20-1 and TRBJ2-2, with 10 bases matching TRBD2. Material for sequencing was blood. The CDR3 reads CSARARIAGGPVGELFF. CDR3 in DNA: TGCAGTGCTAGAGCCAGGATAGCGGGGGGCCCCGTCGGGGAGCTGTTTTTT.